What follows are 5 T cell receptor beta chains derived from one specimen sequenced in a study of T cell changes during pregnancy in multiple sclerosis. The data were produced by immunoSEQ multiplex PCR, yet TCRdb's version contains in-frame clones alone and is incomplete. The sample lists tens of thousands of clones, about 92% occurring once. The specimen was peripheral blood, collected after pregnancy. The receptors originated from a female donor with multiple sclerosis, enrolled in a pregnancy study.

The chain couples TRBV14 to TRBJ1-2; D call uncertain. The V gene lost 0 bases and the J gene lost 1 base, with 6 bases spanning the gap. The CDR3 extends over 14 amino acids. Germline assignment: CDR1 SGHDN and CDR2 FVKESK. CDR3 coding DNA: TGTGCCAGCAGCCAAGAAAAGCTTAACTATGGCTACACCTTC. It codes for CASSQEKLNYGYTF. Together with reference TRBV14 and TRBJ1-2, the CDR3 gives the full variable domain: EAGVTQFPSHSVIEKGQTVTLRCDPISGHDNLYWYRRVMGKEIKFLLHFVKESKQDESGMPNNRFLAERTGGTYSTLKVQPAELEDSGVYFCASSQEKLNYGYTFGSGTRLTVV.

The chain recombines TRBV6-1 with TRBJ2-3, with D perhaps TRBD2 (5 bases). V was shortened by 6 bases and J by 1 base, with 14 bases between the two germline ends. CDR3 length: 15 residues. Germline lookup yields CDR1 MNHNS and CDR2 SASEGT. The CDR3 DNA reads TGTGCCAGCAGGGGAGTTAATCTCCGCACAGATACGCAGTATTTT. It specifies CASRGVNLRTDTQYF.

V is TRBV29-1 and J is TRBJ2-1; TRBD2 aligns across 9 bases. Germline lookup yields CDR1 SQVTM and CDR2 ANQGSEA. CDR3 length: 12 amino acids. V shed 7 bases and J 7 bases; nucleotides not matched to a gene: 5. CDR3 in DNA: TGCAGCGGAATTAGCGGGAGAAATGAGCAGTTCTTC. Translated, it gives CSGISGRNEQFF.

The V call is TRBV19, the J call TRBJ1-2; 9 nucleotides match TRBD1. The CDR3 loop spans 14 amino acids. Germline CDR1 is LNHDA and CDR2 is SQIVND (reference sequence). Germline trimming cut 4 bases from V and 4 bases from J; bases unmatched to any gene: 4. The CDR3 DNA sequence: TGTGCCAGTAGTACCCGGGACAGGGCCTATGGCTACACCTTC. The encoded protein is CASSTRDRAYGYTF.

Here the CDR3 DNA reads TGCGCCAGCAGGCAGGGAAAAGCTGGAAACACCATATATTTT. It is translated as CASRQGKAGNTIYF. The chain is built from TRBV5-1 and TRBJ1-3; possibly TRBD1 for D (5 bases). The CDR3 sequence is 14 residues long. Germline V gene data show CDR1 as SGHRS and CDR2 as YFSETQ. Trimming removed 5 bases from V and 2 bases from J, with 11 bases in between.